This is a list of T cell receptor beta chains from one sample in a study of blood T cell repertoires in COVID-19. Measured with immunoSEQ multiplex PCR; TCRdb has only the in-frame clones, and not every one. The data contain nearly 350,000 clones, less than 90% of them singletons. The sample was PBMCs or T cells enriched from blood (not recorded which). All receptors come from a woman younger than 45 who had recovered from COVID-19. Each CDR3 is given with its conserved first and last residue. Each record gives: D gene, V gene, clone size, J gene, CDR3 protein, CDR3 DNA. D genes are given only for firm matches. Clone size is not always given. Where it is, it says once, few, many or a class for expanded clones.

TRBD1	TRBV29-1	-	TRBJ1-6	CSVSDRVNSPLHF	TGCAGCGTTTCGGACAGGGTGAATTCACCCCTCCACTTT
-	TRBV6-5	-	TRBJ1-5	CASSPEVASNQPQHF	TGTGCCAGCAGTCCCGAAGTAGCTAGCAATCAGCCCCAGCATTTT
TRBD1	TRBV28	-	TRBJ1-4	CASSRTGGAEKLFF	TGTGCCAGCAGCCGGACAGGCGGTGCTGAAAAACTGTTTTTT
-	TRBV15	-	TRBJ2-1	CATSRPREDEQFF	TGTGCCACCAGCAGACCCCGAGAAGATGAGCAGTTCTTC
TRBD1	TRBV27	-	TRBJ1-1	CASRPGQGTPHTEAFF	TGTGCCAGCAGGCCGGGACAGGGGACGCCCCACACTGAAGCTTTCTTT
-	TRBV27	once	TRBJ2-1	CASSPIGSGNEQFF	TGTGCCAGCAGTCCCATAGGGAGCGGCAATGAGCAGTTCTTC
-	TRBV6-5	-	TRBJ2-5	CASSPVGTQYF	TGTGCCAGCAGTCCAGTTGGGACCCAGTACTTC
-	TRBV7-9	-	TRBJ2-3	CASSLVGGVRNTQYF	TGTGCCAGCAGCTTAGTGGGCGGGGTCCGAAATACGCAGTATTTT
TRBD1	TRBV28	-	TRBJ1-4	CASSFAGTGERLFF	TGTGCCAGCAGTTTTGCCGGGACAGGGGAGAGACTGTTTTTT
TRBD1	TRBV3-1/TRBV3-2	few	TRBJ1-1	CASSRGQVNTEAFF	TGTGCCAGCAGCCGGGGACAGGTGAACACTGAAGCTTTCTTT
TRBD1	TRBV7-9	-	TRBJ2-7	CASSNTDRGSRLEQYF	TGTGCCAGCAGCAATACCGACAGGGGGTCCAGGCTCGAGCAGTACTTC
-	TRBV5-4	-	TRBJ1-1	CASSPRRGSNTEAFF	TGTGCCAGCAGCCCTAGAAGGGGGTCTAACACTGAAGCTTTCTTT
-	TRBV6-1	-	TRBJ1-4	CASSEPGGPNEELFF	TGTGCCAGCAGTGAACCCGGGGGACCTAATGAGGAACTGTTTTTT
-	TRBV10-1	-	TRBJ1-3	CASRGPGDTIYF	TGCGCCAGCAGGGGCCCGGGGGACACCATATATTTT
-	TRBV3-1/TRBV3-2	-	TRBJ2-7	CASRPRGVTYEQYF	TGTGCCAGCAGGCCTCGTGGAGTCACCTACGAGCAGTACTTC
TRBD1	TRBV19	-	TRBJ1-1	CASRPPGQGGTEAFF	TGTGCCAGTAGACCGCCGGGACAGGGGGGGACTGAAGCTTTCTTT
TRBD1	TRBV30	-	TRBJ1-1	CAWSLDRGNMNTEAFF	TGTGCCTGGAGCTTGGACAGGGGCAACATGAACACTGAAGCTTTCTTT
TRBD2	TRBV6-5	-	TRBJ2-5	CASSYLRFGGVETQYF	TGTGCCAGCAGTTATCTCAGGTTCGGGGGGGTAGAGACCCAGTACTTC
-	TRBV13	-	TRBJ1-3	CASSSGFYDGNTIYF	TGTGCCAGCAGCTCGGGGTTTTACGACGGAAACACCATATATTTT
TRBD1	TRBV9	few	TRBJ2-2	CASSPTGAGELFF	TGTGCCAGCAGCCCAACAGGGGCCGGGGAGCTGTTTTTT
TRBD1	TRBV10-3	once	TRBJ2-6	CAITLQPLGQGVNSGANVLTF	TGTGCCATTACACTCCAACCGCTGGGACAGGGGGTTAACTCTGGGGCCAACGTCCTGACTTTC
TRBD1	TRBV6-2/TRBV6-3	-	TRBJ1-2	CASSLTGQGNYGYTF	TGTGCCAGCAGCCTCACGGGACAGGGAAACTATGGCTACACCTTC
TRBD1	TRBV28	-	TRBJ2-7	CASSSYGTGDEQYF	TGTGCCAGCAGTTCCTACGGGACAGGGGACGAGCAGTACTTC
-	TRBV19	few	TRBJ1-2	CASTSAGPRGYTF	TGTGCCAGTACCTCGGCGGGGCCGAGGGGCTACACCTTC
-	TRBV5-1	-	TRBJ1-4	CASSLDSATNEKLFF	TGCGCCAGCAGCTTGGACAGTGCAACTAATGAAAAACTGTTTTTT
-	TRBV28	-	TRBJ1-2	CASSIPGAIVHGYTF	TGTGCCAGCAGTATTCCTGGGGCGATCGTCCATGGCTACACCTTC
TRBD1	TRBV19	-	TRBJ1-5	CASSEGTGGLPLSPQHF	TGTGCCAGTAGTGAAGGGACAGGGGGCCTCCCTTTGTCGCCCCAGCATTTT